A selection of T cell receptor beta chains follows, all from one sample in a study of T cell responses to AZD1222 COVID-19 vaccine. Clones were read by immunoSEQ multiplex PCR, and TCRdb kept only the in-frame ones, dropping some. The data show 35,000 to 45,000 clones, 80% seen once. Sequenced here: peripheral blood, sampled on day 0 of AZD1222 vaccination. These receptors came from an adult in good health. Each CDR3 is given with its conserved first and last residue. The order of the fields is CDR3 length, V gene, clone size, D gene, J gene, CDR3 protein, CDR3 DNA. The D gene is left open where the match is weak. Clone size is given for some rows only: seen once, a few or many times, or a class if the clone is expanded.

14	TRBV19	NA	NA	TRBJ1-5	CASSMGRVNQPQHF	TGTGCCAGTAGTATGGGTAGGGTCAATCAGCCCCAGCATTTT
15	TRBV6-5	once	NA	TRBJ2-6	CASADRSSGANVLTF	TGTGCCAGCGCCGACCGCTCCTCTGGGGCCAACGTCCTGACTTTC
13	TRBV15	NA	NA	TRBJ1-2	CATTATGNYGYTF	TGTGCCACCACCGCCACGGGGAACTATGGCTACACCTTC
16	TRBV19	NA	NA	TRBJ1-5	CASSISQGGSNQPQHF	TGTGCCAGTAGTATCTCTCAGGGTGGAAGCAATCAGCCCCAGCATTTT
13	TRBV7-6	NA	NA	TRBJ1-1	CASSLGLGGEAFF	TGTGCCAGCAGCTTAGGGTTAGGAGGGGAAGCTTTCTTT
11	TRBV20-1	NA	NA	TRBJ2-7	CSAPELYEQYF	TGCAGTGCGCCCGAGCTCTACGAGCAGTACTTC
14	TRBV6-6	NA	NA	TRBJ2-1	CASKPGHPYNEQFF	TGTGCCAGCAAGCCGGGACATCCCTACAATGAGCAGTTCTTC
12	TRBV12-3/TRBV12-4	NA	NA	TRBJ2-2	CASSPARGELFF	TGTGCCAGCAGTCCCGCTCGCGGGGAGCTGTTTTTT
13	TRBV6-5	NA	NA	TRBJ1-5	CASSPEGGRPQHF	TGTGCCAGCAGTCCGGAGGGGGGAAGGCCCCAGCATTTT
14	TRBV5-1	NA	NA	TRBJ2-2	CASSSDPNTGELFF	TGCGCCAGCAGCTCAGACCCGAACACCGGGGAGCTGTTTTTT
14	TRBV19	NA	NA	TRBJ2-1	CASSISGLLVEQFF	TGTGCCAGTAGTATAAGCGGACTCCTCGTGGAGCAGTTCTTC
15	TRBV5-1	NA	TRBD1	TRBJ1-2	CASSLQGQGEFGYTF	TGCGCCAGCAGCTTGCAGGGACAGGGGGAGTTTGGCTACACCTTC
15	TRBV2	NA	NA	TRBJ1-2	CASSANRASRYGYTF	TGTGCCAGCAGCGCGAACAGGGCGTCTCGCTATGGCTACACCTTC
15	TRBV3-1/TRBV3-2	NA	NA	TRBJ1-1	CASSPFGGWNTEAFF	TGTGCCAGCAGCCCATTTGGGGGCTGGAACACTGAAGCTTTCTTT
15	TRBV7-2	NA	NA	TRBJ1-3	CASSLNPGGGNTIYF	TGTGCCAGCAGCTTAAACCCCGGAGGAGGAAACACCATATATTTT
17	TRBV11-3	few	TRBD1	TRBJ2-7	CASSSPSSAGGSYEQYF	TGTGCCAGCAGCTCACCCTCTTCGGCAGGGGGCTCGTACGAGCAGTACTTC
12	TRBV3-1/TRBV3-2	NA	TRBD1	TRBJ2-5	CASRATGETQYF	TGTGCCAGCAGGGCGACAGGGGAGACCCAGTACTTC
15	TRBV6-4	NA	TRBD2	TRBJ2-1	CASSDSTGGAGEQFF	TGTGCCAGCAGTGACTCGACGGGGGGGGCTGGTGAGCAGTTCTTC
14	TRBV12-2	few	NA	TRBJ2-3	CASLRDSLTDTQYF	TGTGCTTCCCTCCGGGACAGCCTCACAGATACGCAGTATTTT
14	TRBV7-8	NA	NA	TRBJ1-5	CASSAQDRNQPQHF	TGTGCCAGCAGCGCACAGGATCGCAATCAGCCCCAGCATTTT
13	TRBV2	NA	NA	TRBJ2-7	CASRYERVHEQYF	TGTGCCAGCAGGTATGAAAGGGTGCACGAGCAGTACTTC
13	TRBV5-1	NA	TRBD1	TRBJ2-3	CAIAQGSTDTQYF	TGCGCCATCGCACAGGGGAGCACAGATACGCAGTATTTT
15	TRBV27	few	NA	TRBJ1-5	CASSLGGRGRATQHF	TGTGCCAGCAGTTTAGGTGGGCGGGGGAGGGCGACCCAGCATTTT
15	TRBV10-3	NA	TRBD2	TRBJ2-1	CAISTGTSGYNEQFF	TGTGCCATCAGCACGGGGACTAGCGGGTACAATGAGCAGTTCTTC
15	TRBV18	NA	TRBD2	TRBJ2-1	CASSPAGGIYNEQFF	TGTGCCAGCTCACCCGCGGGGGGAATATACAATGAGCAGTTCTTC
16	TRBV9	NA	TRBD1	TRBJ2-2	CASSAPGQGDTGELFF	TGTGCCAGCAGCGCCCCGGGACAGGGGGACACCGGGGAGCTGTTTTTT
16	TRBV7-9	few	TRBD1	TRBJ2-3	CASSPTGGASKNTQYF	TGTGCCAGCAGCCCCACAGGGGGCGCAAGTAAGAATACGCAGTATTTT
11	TRBV3-1/TRBV3-2	NA	NA	TRBJ2-5	CASLGAETQYF	TGTGCCAGCCTCGGGGCAGAGACCCAGTACTTC
15	TRBV7-9	NA	NA	TRBJ2-3	CASSRTGTRADTQYF	TGTGCCAGCAGCCGAACAGGTACCAGGGCAGATACGCAGTATTTT
15	TRBV6-5	NA	TRBD2	TRBJ2-1	CASSPGLAGTDEQFF	TGTGCCAGCAGCCCCGGACTAGCGGGGACGGATGAGCAGTTCTTC
13	TRBV6-6	NA	TRBD2	TRBJ2-1	CASSSSAGNEQFF	TGTGCCAGCAGTTCCTCAGCGGGAAATGAGCAGTTCTTC
15	TRBV3-1/TRBV3-2	NA	TRBD2	TRBJ2-1	CASSQAGGSYNEQFF	TGTGCCAGCAGCCAAGCGGGGGGGTCCTACAATGAGCAGTTCTTC
16	TRBV5-1	NA	TRBD1	TRBJ1-2	CASSMGGQGAGYGYTF	TGCGCCAGCAGCATGGGAGGACAGGGGGCGGGCTATGGCTACACCTTC
15	TRBV7-2	NA	TRBD1	TRBJ1-3	CASSPDRGNGNTIYF	TGTGCCAGCAGCCCGGACAGGGGGAATGGAAACACCATATATTTT
15	TRBV7-9	NA	TRBD2	TRBJ2-1	CASSELAGFYNEQFF	TGTGCCAGCAGCGAACTAGCGGGGTTCTACAATGAGCAGTTCTTC
13	TRBV2	NA	TRBD1	TRBJ1-5	CASRGDSFQPQHF	TGTGCCAGCAGAGGGGACAGTTTTCAGCCCCAGCATTTT
15	TRBV6-5	NA	TRBD2	TRBJ2-3	CASSYLAGDTDTQYF	TGTGCCAGCAGTTACCTCGCGGGGGATACAGATACGCAGTATTTT
15	TRBV5-4	NA	NA	TRBJ2-1	CASTRAGDTYNEQFF	TGTGCCAGCACCAGGGCGGGGGACACCTACAATGAGCAGTTCTTC
22	TRBV4-3	NA	TRBD1	TRBJ2-1	CASSHQKGGTGGASYSYNEQFF	TGCGCCAGCAGCCATCAAAAGGGGGGAACAGGGGGCGCTTCTTACTCCTACAATGAGCAGTTCTTC